These T cell receptor beta chains were read from a single sample in a study of T cells in Graves' hyperthyroidism and ophthalmopathy. TCRdb itself ran the multiplex PCR reads through MiXCR, one entry per CDR3 protein. Among around 210,000 distinct CDR3 sequences, about 15% were seen once, and the ten largest hold more than 50%. The sequenced material came from blood. The source of these receptors is a woman aged 50 to 60 with Graves' hyperthyroidism. Both conserved end residues are part of each CDR3. A D gene is named only where the DNA matches it firmly. Not every row has a clone size; where given, it reads once, few, many or a size class.

J gene	clone size	D gene	V gene	CDR3 protein	CDR3 DNA
TRBJ2-7	few	NA	TRBV6-6	CASSYRTTTEDEQYF	TGTGCCAGCAGTTACCGAACGACAACAGAAGACGAGCAGTACTTC
TRBJ2-3	NA	NA	TRBV12-3/TRBV12-4	CASSFRAGSTDTQYF	TGTGCCAGCAGTTTTAGGGCGGGAAGCACAGATACGCAGTATTTT
TRBJ2-3	few	NA	TRBV19	CASSTLGVYTDTQYF	TGTGCCAGTAGTACCCTCGGTGTATACACAGATACGCAGTATTTT
TRBJ2-5	NA	NA	TRBV7-9	CASSPRTNPETQYF	TGTGCCAGCAGCCCGCGGACGAATCCGGAGACCCAGTACTTC
TRBJ2-3	NA	NA	TRBV28	CASNSVRGSKDTQYF	TGTGCCAGCAATAGTGTCCGGGGGTCCAAAGATACGCAGTATTTT
TRBJ2-1	few	NA	TRBV12-3/TRBV12-4	CASKKDLYNEQFF	TGTGCCAGCAAAAAAGACTTATACAATGAGCAGTTCTTC
TRBJ1-2	many	NA	TRBV6-6	CASSYYGTRDYGYTF	TGTGCCAGCAGTTACTATGGGACTAGAGACTATGGCTACACCTTC
TRBJ2-3	NA	NA	TRBV9	CASSLSPAADTQYF	TGTGCCAGCAGCCTCTCCCCCGCCGCCGATACGCAGTATTTT
TRBJ2-1	many	NA	TRBV7-9	CAAGQGPYNEQFF	TGTGCCGCTGGGCAGGGGCCGTACAATGAGCAGTTCTTC
TRBJ2-6	many	TRBD1	TRBV12-3/TRBV12-4	CASSPGGTGVAGANVLTF	TGTGCCAGCAGTCCCGGAGGGACAGGGGTCGCTGGGGCCAACGTCCTGACTTTC
TRBJ2-1	many	TRBD2	TRBV7-3	CASSLTGSGVPSSYNEQFF	TGTGCCAGCAGCTTAACGGGTAGCGGGGTCCCAAGCTCCTACAATGAGCAGTTCTTC
TRBJ1-5	many	NA	TRBV4-1	CASSSLGLGQPQHF	TGCGCCAGCAGCTCGTTGGGCCTGGGTCAGCCCCAGCATTTT
TRBJ2-1	NA	NA	TRBV19	CASSIPGQSPNNEQFF	TGTGCCAGTAGTATCCCCGGACAGTCACCTAACAATGAGCAGTTCTTC
TRBJ2-7	many	TRBD2	TRBV29-1	CSVGVGTSGAYEQYF	TGCAGCGTTGGTGTCGGGACTAGCGGGGCCTACGAGCAGTACTTC
TRBJ2-7	many	TRBD2	TRBV28	CASSLSLAGGREQYF	TGTGCCAGCAGTTTGTCACTAGCGGGAGGGCGTGAGCAGTACTTC
TRBJ1-1	NA	NA	TRBV19	CASSIGSDEAFF	TGTGCCAGTAGTATAGGTTCCGATGAAGCTTTCTTT
TRBJ2-7	many	NA	TRBV2	CASMPFRGSYEQYF	TGTGCCAGCATGCCTTTTAGGGGTTCCTACGAGCAGTACTTC
TRBJ2-5	NA	NA	TRBV6-5	CASSYAVPFQETQYF	TGTGCCAGCAGTTATGCAGTCCCCTTTCAAGAGACCCAGTACTTC
TRBJ2-1	NA	NA	TRBV19	CASSINGVSYNEQFF	TGTGCCAGTAGTATCAACGGAGTCTCCTACAATGAGCAGTTCTTC
TRBJ2-3	many	NA	TRBV7-2	CASSQTSGDASQYF	TGTGCCAGCAGCCAAACTTCCGGGGACGCCTCGCAGTATTTT
TRBJ2-2	NA	TRBD2	TRBV4-1	CASSQVSGSITGELFF	TGCGCCAGCAGCCAAGTTAGCGGGAGTATCACCGGGGAGCTGTTTTTT
TRBJ2-1	NA	NA	TRBV3-2	CASSQASRNEQFF	TGTGCCAGCAGCCAAGCTAGCAGGAATGAGCAGTTCTTC
TRBJ1-1	many	NA	TRBV19	CASAVTGDTEAFF	TGTGCCAGTGCGGTGACAGGAGACACTGAAGCTTTCTTT
TRBJ1-3	NA	TRBD1	TRBV5-6	CASSSRQGRAGNTIYF	TGTGCCAGCAGCTCACGACAGGGCAGAGCTGGAAACACCATATATTTT
TRBJ2-1	few	TRBD2	TRBV20-1	CSAPGTSGRAVYNEQFF	TGCAGTGCACCTGGGACTAGCGGGAGGGCCGTCTACAATGAGCAGTTCTTC
TRBJ2-3	many	TRBD2	TRBV27	CASSDPGTSGRLTDTQYF	TGTGCCAGCAGCGACCCGGGGACTAGCGGGAGATTAACAGATACGCAGTATTTT
TRBJ2-1	NA	TRBD2	TRBV28	CASSLGPSGRSPYNEQFF	TGTGCCAGCAGCCTGGGGCCTAGCGGGAGGAGTCCCTACAATGAGCAGTTCTTC
TRBJ2-3	many	TRBD2	TRBV15	CATSKDPRLAGDTQYF	TGTGCCACCAGCAAAGATCCCCGACTAGCGGGAGATACGCAGTATTTT
TRBJ2-3	NA	NA	TRBV11-2	CASSLDLITDTQYF	TGTGCCAGCAGCTTAGACCTGATCACAGATACGCAGTATTTT